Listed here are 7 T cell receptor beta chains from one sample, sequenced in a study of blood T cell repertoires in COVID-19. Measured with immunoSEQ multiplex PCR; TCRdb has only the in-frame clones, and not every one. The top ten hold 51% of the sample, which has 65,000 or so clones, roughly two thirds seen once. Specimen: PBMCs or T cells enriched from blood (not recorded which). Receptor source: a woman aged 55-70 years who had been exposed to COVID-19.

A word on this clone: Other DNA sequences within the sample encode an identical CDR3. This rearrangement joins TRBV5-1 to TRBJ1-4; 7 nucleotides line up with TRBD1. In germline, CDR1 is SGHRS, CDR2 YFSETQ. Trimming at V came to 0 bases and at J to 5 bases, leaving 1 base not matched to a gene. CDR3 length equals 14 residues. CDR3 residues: CASSLGQGNEKLFF. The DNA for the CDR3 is TGCGCCAGCAGCTTGGGACAGGGCAATGAAAAACTGTTTTTT.

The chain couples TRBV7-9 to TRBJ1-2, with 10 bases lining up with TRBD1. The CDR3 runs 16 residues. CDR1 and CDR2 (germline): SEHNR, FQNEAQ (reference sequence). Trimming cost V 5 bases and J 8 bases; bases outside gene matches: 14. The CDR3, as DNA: TGTGCCAGCAGCGATTCCGGGACAGGGGACGTCGGCGGCTACACCTTC. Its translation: CASSDSGTGDVGGYTF.

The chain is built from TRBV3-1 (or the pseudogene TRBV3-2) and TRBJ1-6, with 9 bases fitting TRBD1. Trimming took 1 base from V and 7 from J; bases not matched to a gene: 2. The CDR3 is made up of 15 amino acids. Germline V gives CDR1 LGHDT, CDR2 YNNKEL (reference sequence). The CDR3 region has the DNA TGTGCCAGCAGCCAAGTGACAGGGGGGAATTCACCCCTCCACTTT. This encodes CASSQVTGGNSPLHF.

The DNA of the CDR3 is TGTGCCAGCAGTCGACTAGCTACCTACAATGAGCAGTTCTTC. Translated: CASSRLATYNEQFF. The J gene is TRBJ2-1, the V gene TRBV27, with 7 bases lining up with TRBD2. The germline V gene encodes CDR1 MNHEY and CDR2 SMNVEV (reference sequence). The trim removed 5 bases at V and 2 bases at J, leaving 3 bases unmatched. The CDR3 is made up of 14 amino acids.

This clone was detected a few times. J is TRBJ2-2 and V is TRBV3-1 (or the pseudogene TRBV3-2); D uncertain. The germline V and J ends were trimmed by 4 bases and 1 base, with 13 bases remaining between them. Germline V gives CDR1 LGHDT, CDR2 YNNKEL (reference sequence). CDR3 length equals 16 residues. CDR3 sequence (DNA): TGTGCCAGCAGCCCGAATTGGCAGATGAACACCGGGGAGCTGTTTTTT. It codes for CASSPNWQMNTGELFF.

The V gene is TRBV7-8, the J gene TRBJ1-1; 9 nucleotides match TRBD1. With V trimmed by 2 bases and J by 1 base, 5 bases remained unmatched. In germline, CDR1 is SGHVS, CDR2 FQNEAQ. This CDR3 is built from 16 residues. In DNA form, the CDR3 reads TGTGCCAGCAGCTTATCGGGACAGGGAGCGAACACTGAAGCTTTCTTT. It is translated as CASSLSGQGANTEAFF.

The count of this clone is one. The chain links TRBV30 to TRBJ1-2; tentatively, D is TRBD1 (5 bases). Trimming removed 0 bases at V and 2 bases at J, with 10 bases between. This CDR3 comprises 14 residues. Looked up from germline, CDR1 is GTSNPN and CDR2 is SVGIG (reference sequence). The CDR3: CAWSVPGWNYGYTF. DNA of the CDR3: TGTGCCTGGAGTGTACCAGGGTGGAACTATGGCTACACCTTC.